This passage covers 7 T cell receptor beta chains from one sample sequenced in a study of spatial heterogeneity in lung cancer. Time point reported: sample taken at primary tumor resection. TCRdb re-called the 5' RACE reads with MiXCR, one entry per CDR3 protein. The table has around 92,000 distinct CDR3 sequences, more than 10% seen once. The starting material was PBMCs, obtained at surgery. These receptors came from a male donor with early-stage non-small cell lung cancer.

This clonotype showed up just a few times. As DNA, the CDR3 is TGTGCCAGCAGCTTATTTTACATGAGCTCCTACAATGAGCAGTTCTTC. It is translated as CASSLFYMSSYNEQFF. The V and J genes are TRBV7-2 and TRBJ2-1; D is unresolved. Germline values: CDR1 SGHTA, CDR2 FQGNSA. V gave up 2 bases and J gave up 0 bases, with 11 bases separating them. CDR3 length: 16 residues.

CDR3 region: CASSQDHRGQETQYF. CDR3 coding DNA: TGTGCCAGCAGCCAAGATCATCGGGGACAAGAGACCCAGTACTTC. V usage is TRBV3-1 and J usage is TRBJ2-5; D might be TRBD2 (5 bases). Trimming shortened V by 0 bases and J by 2 bases, and 10 bases separated the two germline ends. CDR1 and CDR2 (germline): LGHDT, YNNKEL (reference sequence). The CDR3 has 15 residues.

The sample holds many counts of this clonotype. The chain combines TRBV3-1 with TRBJ1-1; no firm D call. The CDR3 has 13 amino acids. From germline, CDR1 is LGHDT and CDR2 YNNKEL (reference sequence). V was trimmed by 1 base and J by 7 bases, leaving 10 bases between them. This CDR3 reads CASSQVTGGEAFF. The CDR3 nucleotides are TGTGCCAGCAGCCAAGTTACTGGTGGTGAAGCTTTCTTT.

This clonotype was picked up many times. The V and J genes are TRBV5-1 and TRBJ1-2, with D possibly matching TRBD1 (5 bases). Germline V lookup: CDR1 SGHRS, CDR2 YFSETQ. This CDR3 comprises 15 residues. Trimming shortened V by 1 base and J by 6 bases, and 16 bases separated the two germline ends. The CDR3 loop reads CASSLQPDTGDGYTF. CDR3 nucleotide sequence: TGCGCCAGCAGCTTGCAACCCGACACGGGGGATGGCTACACCTTC.

This rearrangement joins TRBV6-2 or TRBV6-3 to TRBJ2-3; possibly TRBD2 for D (6 bases). Trimming took 4 bases from V and 4 from J, leaving 15 bases between them. Germline values: CDR1 MNHEY, CDR2 SVGEGT. The length of the CDR3 is 15 residues. The DNA for the CDR3 is TGTGCCAGCAGTTTCTCGACTAGGAGCCCAGATACGCAGTATTTT. This encodes CASSFSTRSPDTQYF.

The chain links TRBV7-2 to TRBJ2-3; TRBD2 agrees at 9 bases. Looked up from germline, CDR1 is SGHTA and CDR2 is FQGNSA. V gave up 5 bases and J gave up 1 base; unmatched junction bases: 4. This CDR3 has 15 residues. CDR3 nucleotides: TGTGCCAGCAGCCCACTAGCGGGTCGCACAGATACGCAGTATTTT. Amino acid sequence: CASSPLAGRTDTQYF.

In its sample, this clonotype was seen many times. The chain links TRBV7-9 to TRBJ2-4; 7 bases agree with TRBD1. V was pared by 8 bases and J by 6 bases, with 10 bases of the junction left unmatched. CDR1 and CDR2 (germline): SEHNR, FQNEAQ (reference sequence). CDR3 length: 14 amino acids. CDR3 DNA: TGTGCCAGCCAATCCGGGACAGCTGGAAACATTCAGTACTTC. It specifies CASQSGTAGNIQYF.